This TCR beta chain was sequenced during a study of early T cells in non-severe SARS-CoV-2 infection. In germline, CDR1 is SQVTM, CDR2 ANQGSEA. The J segment lost 8 bases and the V segment lost 5 bases, leaving 6 bases of the junction unmatched. The CDR3 is made up of 12 amino acids. Each cDNA molecule carried a unique molecular identifier. TCRdb reanalysed the 5' RACE reads using MiXCR and keeps one entry per CDR3 protein. The repertoire holds fewer than 85,000 distinct CDR3 sequences, with about a sixth as singletons. This chain connects TRBV29-1 to TRBJ1-1; 9 nucleotides align to TRBD1. The source is an adult who was a healthcare worker with PCR-confirmed SARS-CoV-2 infection or an uninfected control (not recorded which). Sequencing was done on a sample of whole blood. Here the CDR3 DNA reads TGCAGCGTTTCTTCCGGGACAGGGGAAGCTTTCTTT. It specifies CSVSSGTGEAFF.